These 22 T cell receptor beta chains came from one sample sequenced in a study of cytomegalovirus exposure and HLA in healthy donors. The study ran its PCR with 60 Vbeta and 13 Jbeta primers. Clones were sequenced by immunoSEQ multiplex PCR, and TCRdb holds only the in-frame ones, with some missing. The repertoire holds 100,000 to 150,000 clones, with about 73% as singletons. Sequenced sample: PBMCs. The receptors were sampled from a woman aged 50 to 65 in good health and CMV-seropositive.

This clone was counted once. The chain employs TRBV5-6 and TRBJ2-3; 9 bases agree with TRBD1. Germline lookup yields CDR1 SGHDT and CDR2 YYEEEE. J gave up 6 bases and V 3 bases, and 11 bases lay outside the gene matches. The CDR3 sequence is 16 residues long. CDR3 amino acids: CASSSLQGALPDTQYF. CDR3 coding DNA: TGTGCCAGCAGCTCGCTACAGGGGGCGCTTCCGGATACGCAGTATTTT.

This sequence joins TRBV15 and TRBJ2-1; TRBD2 is a possible D gene (7 bases). Per the germline V gene, CDR1 is LNHNV and CDR2 is YYDKDF (reference sequence). The V and J ends lost 1 base and 3 bases respectively, with 13 bases between them. CDR3 length: 16 amino acids. CDR3 loop: CATSRGGRGSYNEQFF. The CDR3 bases are TGTGCCACCAGCAGAGGGGGGCGGGGGAGCTACAATGAGCAGTTCTTC.

V is TRBV4-1 and J is TRBJ2-1; 9 nucleotides align to TRBD2. The CDR3 totals 17 residues. Germline V gives CDR1 MGHRA, CDR2 YSYEKL. Unmatched junction bases numbered 12, after V lost 3 bases and J lost 6 bases. CDR3 residues: CASSHFKLAGALNEQFF. The CDR3 DNA reads TGCGCCAGCAGCCACTTTAAGTTAGCGGGGGCCCTCAATGAGCAGTTCTTC.

J is TRBJ1-2 and V is TRBV5-6; possibly TRBD1 for D (6 bases). The V gene's germline CDR1 is SGHDT and CDR2 YYEEEE. This CDR3 is built from 14 residues. Trimming removed 6 bases from V and 0 bases from J, with 12 bases in between. For the CDR3, the DNA is TGTGCCAGCAACCTACAGGGCCCTAACTATGGCTACACCTTC. Residues: CASNLQGPNYGYTF.

The V call is TRBV10-3, the J call TRBJ2-5, with a possible D match to TRBD2 (6 bases). The end of the DNA fits TRBJ2-7 better, so the J call may be wrong. The CDR3 has 13 residues. Germline lookup yields CDR1 ENHRY and CDR2 SYGVKD. CDR3 sequence (DNA): TGTGCCATCCGCCGAGGAGGGGCGTACGAGCAGTACTTC. Protein: CAIRRGGAYEQYF.

This clone has only a few counts. The chain joins TRBV30 to TRBJ2-3; D is perhaps TRBD2 (6 bases). The V and J ends lost 3 bases and 6 bases respectively, with 19 bases between them. There are 15 residues in the CDR3. Germline-derived CDR1 and CDR2 are GTSNPN and SVGIG (reference sequence). The CDR3 sequence is CAWSGGTGMFDTQYF. The DNA of the CDR3 is TGTGCCTGGAGCGGCGGGACTGGCATGTTCGATACGCAGTATTTT.

V usage is TRBV10-3 and J usage is TRBJ2-7; 7 bases are a match to TRBD2. The CDR3 length is 14 residues. V shed 7 bases, J shed 6 bases, and the junction held 12 bases outside the gene matches. Germline CDR1 reads ENHRY; CDR2 reads SYGVKD. CDR3 bases: TGTGCCATCACGGATCAGCGGGGTAATTCCGAGCAGTACTTC. Protein: CAITDQRGNSEQYF.

This clone was found a few times. This chain joins TRBV18 and TRBJ1-6; D is ambiguous. From germline, CDR1 is KGHSH and CDR2 LQKENI. CDR3 size: 15 residues. The V and J ends lost 6 bases and 5 bases respectively, with 14 bases between them. CDR3 sequence reads: CASSLERANNSPLHF. The CDR3, as DNA: TGTGCCAGCTCCCTGGAGAGGGCCAATAATTCACCCCTCCACTTT.

J is TRBJ1-3 and V is TRBV18, with D uncertain. The CDR3 consists of 12 residues. CDR1 is KGHSH, CDR2 LQKENI, per germline. Trimming shortened V by 2 bases and J by 8 bases, and 7 bases separated the two germline ends. CDR3 nucleotide sequence: TGTGCCAGCTCACCAAACGGGGACACCATATATTTT. This translates into CASSPNGDTIYF.

In its sample, this clone was seen once. The chain couples TRBV18 to TRBJ2-2; D may be TRBD2 (7 bases). CDR1 and CDR2 from the germline V gene are KGHSH and LQKENI. The CDR3 covers 15 residues. Trimming pared 5 bases from V and 4 bases from J, leaving 14 bases between. The CDR3: CASSSAGARTGELFF. The CDR3 DNA reads as TGTGCCAGCTCATCGGCGGGGGCCCGCACCGGGGAGCTGTTTTTT.

The chain combines TRBV9 with TRBJ2-5; maybe TRBD2 (5 bases). Germline lookup yields CDR1 SGDLS and CDR2 YYNGEE. This CDR3 has 15 amino acids. V lost 4 bases and J lost 7, with 20 bases in between. In DNA form, the CDR3 reads TGTGCCAGCAGCCCCAGACCAGAGGGTGGCGGGACCCAGTACTTC. Its protein product is CASSPRPEGGGTQYF.

The chain joins TRBV5-1 to TRBJ2-5, with 8 positions matching TRBD2. This CDR3 has 15 amino acids. V trimming: 7 bases; J trimming: 0 bases; junction bases outside the gene matches: 8. Germline V gives CDR1 SGHRS, CDR2 YFSETQ. DNA for the CDR3: TGCGCCAGCTCTGGCGGGGGGACATACCAAGAGACCCAGTACTTC. It yields the protein CASSGGGTYQETQYF.

This chain uses TRBV10-3 with TRBJ2-3, with a possible D match to TRBD1 (5 bases). There are 14 residues in the CDR3. Trimming removed 3 bases at V and 4 bases at J, with 11 bases between. Per germline, CDR1 ENHRY and CDR2 SYGVKD. CDR3 in DNA: TGTGCCATCAGTGACAGGGCGTCCGCAGATACGCAGTATTTT. This codes for CAISDRASADTQYF.

The chain combines TRBV19 with TRBJ1-2; D possibly corresponds to TRBD1 (5 bases). CDR1 is LNHDA and CDR2 is SQIVND in the germline V gene (reference sequence). The CDR3 has 13 residues. Trimming left V 7 bases short and J 0 bases short, with 9 bases between. The CDR3 sequence is CASTDRANYGYTF. The CDR3 region has the DNA TGTGCCAGTACCGACAGAGCTAACTATGGCTACACCTTC.

With regard to this clone: Distinct nucleotide sequences in the sample also encode this CDR3. The CDR3 DNA follows: TGTGCCAGCAGCGGGACAGGGGACGGCTACACCTTC. It codes for CASSGTGDGYTF. The chain is built from TRBV2 and TRBJ1-2; 10 bases map to TRBD1. CDR1 SNHLY and CDR2 FYNNEI come from the germline V gene. CDR3 length: 12 residues. J gave up 8 bases and V 6 bases, and 3 bases lay outside the gene matches.

The gene calls are TRBV5-1 and TRBJ1-2; 7 bases match TRBD1. CDR3 size: 14 residues. Germline CDR1 is SGHRS and CDR2 is YFSETQ. After removal of 1 base from V and 6 bases from J, the junction contained 6 bases not matched to a gene. The CDR3 sequence is CASSLRRQGHGYTF. The CDR3, as DNA: TGCGCCAGCAGCTTGAGGCGACAGGGTCATGGCTACACCTTC. The whole variable domain, remainder taken from reference TRBV5-1 and TRBJ1-2, is KAGVTQTPRYLIKTRGQQVTLSCSPISGHRSVSWYQQTPGQGLQFLFEYFSETQRNKGNFPGRFSGRQFSNSRSEMNVSTLELGDSALYLCASSLRRQGHGYTFGSGTRLTVV.

V and J are TRBV5-1 and TRBJ2-5; D is perhaps TRBD2 (7 bases). Per germline, CDR1 SGHRS and CDR2 YFSETQ. The CDR3 totals 15 residues. V shed 7 bases and J shed 5 bases, with 21 bases lying between them. CDR3 nucleotides: TGCGCCAGCGGCGCAGGGCGGGGGCGTGGGGAGACCCAGTACTTC. Translating gives CASGAGRGRGETQYF. The full variable domain, in which reference TRBV5-1 and TRBJ2-5 provide the parts outside the CDR3, is KAGVTQTPRYLIKTRGQQVTLSCSPISGHRSVSWYQQTPGQGLQFLFEYFSETQRNKGNFPGRFSGRQFSNSRSEMNVSTLELGDSALYLCASGAGRGRGETQYFGPGTRLLVL.

The chain combines TRBV7-2 with TRBJ2-5; the D is unclear. Trimming removed 3 bases from V and 1 base from J, with 9 bases in between. CDR3 size: 14 residues. Germline V gene data show CDR1 as SGHTA and CDR2 as FQGNSA. The CDR3 loop reads CASSFTQAQETQYF. The CDR3 DNA is TGTGCCAGCAGCTTCACCCAAGCCCAAGAGACCCAGTACTTC.

The J gene is TRBJ1-3, the V gene TRBV5-1; tentative D call: TRBD1 (6 bases). CDR1 and CDR2 (germline): SGHRS, YFSETQ. CDR3 length equals 16 residues. Trimming left V 0 bases short and J 3 bases short, with 13 bases between. DNA for the CDR3: TGCGCCAGCAGCTTGGCAGGGGCGGATCGTGGAAACACCATATATTTT. It translates to CASSLAGADRGNTIYF. Variable domain in full (rest from reference TRBV5-1 and TRBJ1-3): KAGVTQTPRYLIKTRGQQVTLSCSPISGHRSVSWYQQTPGQGLQFLFEYFSETQRNKGNFPGRFSGRQFSNSRSEMNVSTLELGDSALYLCASSLAGADRGNTIYFGEGSWLTVV.

The gene calls are TRBV4-3 and TRBJ2-5; 10 nucleotides line up with TRBD2. This CDR3 is built from 18 residues. CDR1 is LGHNA, CDR2 YSLEER, per germline. The trim removed 2 bases at V and 4 bases at J, leaving 13 bases unmatched. The CDR3, as DNA: TGCGCCAGCAGCCAAAGAAGACAATTAGCGGGGGGAAGAGAGACCCAGTACTTC. The encoded protein is CASSQRRQLAGGRETQYF.

The V and J genes are TRBV4-3 and TRBJ1-2; D ambiguous. Per germline, CDR1 LGHNA and CDR2 YSLEER. CDR3 length: 16 residues. V lost 0 bases and J lost 8, with 19 bases in between. The chain's CDR3 is CASSQDVAGFALGYTF. CDR3 bases: TGCGCCAGCAGCCAAGATGTGGCGGGGTTCGCTCTAGGCTACACCTTC.

The chain recombines TRBV5-4 with TRBJ2-7, with TRBD2 matching over 8 bases. CDR3 length: 15 amino acids. V lost 6 bases, J lost 4 bases, and 12 bases stayed unmatched. From germline, CDR1 is SGHNT and CDR2 YYREEE (reference sequence). CDR3 residues: CASTSGGAGVYEQYF. The CDR3 DNA is TGTGCCAGCACCTCCGGGGGAGCGGGGGTTTACGAGCAGTACTTC.